This T cell receptor beta chain was documented in a study of blood T cell repertoires in COVID-19. Study context: Researchers got acute and convalescent COVID-19 samples from the United States, Italy and Spain. In each case, the material was cDNA or gDNA derived from T cells, B-cell-depleted T cells, or PBMCs.

CDR3 length equals 14 residues. The V segment lost 5 bases and the J segment 4 bases; nucleotides outside the gene matches: 7. In germline, CDR1 is MDHEN, CDR2 SYDVKM. Repertoires were generated with immunoSEQ multiplex PCR, while TCRdb's copy carries only in-frame clones and drops some. The sample has approximately 220,000 clones, roughly 81% seen once. This clone is a singleton in its sample. The material sequenced was peripheral blood. The rearrangement links TRBV28 to TRBJ2-7, with TRBD2 matching over 8 bases. This TCR derives from a man over 45 who had recovered from COVID-19. CDR3 region: CASSPAGDQYEQYF. The CDR3, as DNA: TGTGCCAGCAGTCCAGCGGGAGATCAGTACGAGCAGTACTTC.